These 9 T cell receptor beta chains were all obtained from the same sample, sequenced in a study of blood T cell repertoires in COVID-19. Sequencing was performed with immunoSEQ multiplex PCR; in TCRdb, only in-frame clones are kept and a portion is missing. The sample includes 250,000 to 300,000 clones, under 90% of them seen just once. Sequenced input: PBMCs or T cells enriched from blood (not recorded which). These receptors all come from a woman aged 55-70 years who had recovered from COVID-19.

As regards this clone: At the DNA level, this CDR3 is encoded by other sequences in the same sample as well. The chain is built from TRBV19 and TRBJ1-1, with D unclear. Germline CDR1 is LNHDA and CDR2 is SQIVND (reference sequence). Deletions cut 3 bases from V and 1 base from J, with 6 bases between. This CDR3 has 13 residues. The CDR3 sequence is CASSIDTNTEAFF. The CDR3 nucleotides are TGTGCCAGTAGTATCGACACGAACACTGAAGCTTTCTTT.

The chain links TRBV7-2 to TRBJ2-7; weak D call: TRBD2 (6 bases). The CDR3 length is 15 residues. Germline CDR1 SGHTA, CDR2 FQGNSA. V was trimmed by 4 bases and J by 1 base, leaving 14 bases between them. CDR3 nucleotides: TGTGCCAGCAGCTCCCGGGCCCGGGGGTCCTACGAGCAGTACTTC. It yields the protein CASSSRARGSYEQYF.

V gene TRBV9 combines with J gene TRBJ2-7; 8 bases align to TRBD2. The CDR3 spans 15 residues. From germline, CDR1 is SGDLS and CDR2 YYNGEE. J gave up 1 base and V 0 bases, and 3 bases lay outside the gene matches. CDR3 residues: CASSVAPGGSYEQYF. The CDR3 DNA follows: TGTGCCAGCAGCGTAGCCCCGGGAGGGTCCTACGAGCAGTACTTC.

V and J are TRBV28 and TRBJ2-7, with TRBD1 identical over 7 bases. CDR1 is MDHEN and CDR2 is SYDVKM in the germline V gene. V shed 9 bases, J shed 2 bases, and the junction held 7 bases outside the gene matches. The CDR3 loop spans 13 amino acids. The CDR3 DNA follows: TGTGCCAGTACGGACAGGCAACCCTACGAGCAGTACTTC. Amino acids: CASTDRQPYEQYF.

Only a few counts were recorded for this clone. The chain uses TRBV30 and TRBJ2-5, with D tentatively TRBD2 (7 bases). This CDR3 has 13 amino acids. V lost 2 bases, J lost 1 base, and 8 bases lay in between. Looked up from germline, CDR1 is GTSNPN and CDR2 is SVGIG (reference sequence). The chain's CDR3 is CAWSRGAQETQYF. The DNA for the CDR3 is TGTGCCTGGAGTCGGGGGGCCCAAGAGACCCAGTACTTC.

The sample holds a few counts of this clone. This chain connects TRBV28 to TRBJ2-7, with 14 bases that match TRBD2. J lost 7 bases, V lost 4 bases, and 12 bases had no gene match. The CDR3 is 17 residues long. Per the germline V gene, CDR1 is MDHEN and CDR2 is SYDVKM. The CDR3 DNA is TGTGCCAGCAGTTCAACCCGGACTAGCGGGAGGTTGGGGGAGCAGTACTTC. Amino acids: CASSSTRTSGRLGEQYF.

The rearrangement links TRBV6-2 or TRBV6-3 to TRBJ2-7, with unresolved D. This CDR3 contains 12 residues. The V and J ends lost 3 bases and 0 bases respectively, with 3 bases between them. Germline V gene lookup returns CDR1 MNHEY and CDR2 SVGEGT. This CDR3 is CASSYISYEQYF. The CDR3 region has the DNA TGTGCCAGCAGTTATATCTCCTACGAGCAGTACTTC.

The V and J genes are TRBV5-4 and TRBJ1-2; perhaps TRBD1 as D (6 bases). Germline values: CDR1 SGHNT, CDR2 YYREEE (reference sequence). CDR3 length: 16 residues. Trimming pared 3 bases from V and 0 bases from J, leaving 15 bases between. The CDR3 protein is CASSSLWGGANYGYTF. CDR3 in DNA: TGTGCCAGCAGCTCCCTATGGGGGGGCGCTAACTATGGCTACACCTTC.

V and J are TRBV5-4 and TRBJ2-3, with TRBD1 matching 8 bases. The length of the CDR3 is 14 residues. Germline V gene sequence: CDR1 SGHNT, CDR2 YYREEE (reference sequence). Trimming took 4 bases from V and 7 from J; bases not matched to a gene: 8. CDR3 sequence: CASSGQGRDYTQYF. CDR3 nucleotides: TGTGCCAGCAGCGGACAGGGAAGGGATTATACGCAGTATTTT.